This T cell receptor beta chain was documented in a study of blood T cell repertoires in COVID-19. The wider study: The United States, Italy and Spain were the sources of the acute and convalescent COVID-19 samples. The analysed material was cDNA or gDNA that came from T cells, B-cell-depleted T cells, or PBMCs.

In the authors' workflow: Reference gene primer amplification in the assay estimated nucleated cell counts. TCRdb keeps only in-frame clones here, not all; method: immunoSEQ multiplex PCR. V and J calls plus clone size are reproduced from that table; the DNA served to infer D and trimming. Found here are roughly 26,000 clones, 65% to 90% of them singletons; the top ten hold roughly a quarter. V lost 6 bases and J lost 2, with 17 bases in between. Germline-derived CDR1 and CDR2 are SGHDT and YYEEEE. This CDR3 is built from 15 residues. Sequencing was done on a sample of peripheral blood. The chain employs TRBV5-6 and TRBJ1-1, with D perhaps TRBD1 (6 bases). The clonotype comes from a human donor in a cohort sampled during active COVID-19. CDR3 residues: CASTRGAVLNTEAFF. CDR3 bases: TGTGCCAGCACCCGGGGGGCAGTCCTAAACACTGAAGCTTTCTTT.